These 32 T cell receptor beta chains came from one sample sequenced in a study of radiotherapy plus CTLA-4 blockade in lung cancer. Some clones are missing from TCRdb's copy, which holds only in-frame ones; the method was immunoSEQ multiplex PCR. This table has about 98,000 clones, roughly four fifths appearing once. This specimen was peripheral blood, taken from a patient treated with radiotherapy plus ipilimumab. Receptor source: a human donor with non-small cell lung cancer who had a partial response to radiotherapy plus ipilimumab.

The V gene is TRBV7-6, the J gene TRBJ2-7, with TRBD1 matching over 7 bases. The germline V gene encodes CDR1 SGHVS and CDR2 FNYEAQ. The junction had 7 bases not matched to a gene; V was cut back by 2 bases and J by 3 bases. The CDR3 is 15 amino acids. The DNA for the CDR3 is TGTGCCAGCAGCTTATCCGGGACAGTGAACTACGAGCAGTACTTC. The encoded protein is CASSLSGTVNYEQYF.

This clone occurred a few times. The junction and the germline gene differ at one end; a read error may be behind it. The V gene is TRBV4-1, the J gene TRBJ1-2; D might be TRBD1 (5 bases). Germline CDR1 MGHRA, CDR2 YSYEKL. The CDR3 is 16 amino acids. The CDR3 is CASSQLTETYNYGYTF. DNA for the CDR3: TGTGCCAGCAGCCAGCTGACAGAAACGTATAACTATGGCTACACCTTC.

This clone was observed a few times. The rearrangement uses TRBV19 and TRBJ1-5; TRBD1 agrees at 7 bases. J was trimmed by 4 bases and V by 5 bases; bases with no gene match: 2. Germline V gene lookup returns CDR1 LNHDA and CDR2 SQIVND (reference sequence). CDR3 length: 13 residues. This chain's CDR3 is CASSLQGNQPQHF. The DNA for the CDR3 is TGTGCCAGTAGTTTACAGGGGAATCAGCCCCAGCATTTT. The complete variable domain, with remaining parts taken from reference TRBV19 and TRBJ1-5, reads DGGITQSPKYLFRKEGQNVTLSCEQNLNHDAMYWYRQDPGQGLRLIYYSQIVNDFQKGDIAEGYSVSREKKESFPLTVTSAQKNPTAFYLCASSLQGNQPQHFGDGTRLSIL.

The chain combines TRBV6-5 with TRBJ2-3; tentative D call: TRBD2 (6 bases). The V gene's germline CDR1 is MNHEY and CDR2 SVGAGI. V was clipped by 6 bases and J by 3 bases, with 13 bases between them. This CDR3 region has 14 residues. The DNA of the CDR3 is TGTGCCAGCAGGGGGGACTTTGGGACAGATACGCAGTATTTT. Protein product: CASRGDFGTDTQYF.

The chain couples TRBV10-3 to TRBJ1-5; 7 nucleotides line up with TRBD1. The CDR3 covers 14 residues. CDR1 and CDR2 (germline): ENHRY, SYGVKD. Trimming removed 6 bases from V and 7 bases from J; junction bases left unmatched: 9. For the CDR3, the DNA is TGTGCCATCAGCGATAACAGGGGAAGGCAGCCCCAGCATTTT. Its translation is CAISDNRGRQPQHF.

The chain is built from TRBV6-5 and TRBJ1-2, with a weak D call TRBD1 (6 bases). V was trimmed by 5 bases and J by 13 bases, leaving 26 bases between them. The CDR3 covers 15 residues. Germline CDR1 MNHEY, CDR2 SVGAGI. The CDR3 region is CASSQRPWGPETGTF. The CDR3 region has the DNA TGTGCCAGCAGTCAACGTCCATGGGGGCCGGAGACGGGCACCTTC.

This clone appeared once. The chain recombines TRBV11-2 with TRBJ1-5; 9 positions match TRBD1. The CDR3 spans 15 residues. V shed 3 bases, J shed 4 bases, and the junction held 4 bases outside the gene matches. Germline V gene lookup returns CDR1 SGHAT and CDR2 FQNNGV. The CDR3 protein is CASSLGQGGNQPQHF. CDR3 bases: TGTGCCAGCAGCTTGGGACAGGGCGGGAATCAGCCCCAGCATTTT.

The V gene is TRBV28, the J gene TRBJ2-1; 11 bases are shared with TRBD2. CDR3 length equals 19 residues. Germline V gene data show CDR1 as MDHEN and CDR2 as SYDVKM. V trimming: 6 bases; J trimming: 4 bases; junction bases outside the gene matches: 17. The CDR3 loop reads CASSKDREGRLAGYNEQFF. In DNA form, the CDR3 reads TGTGCCAGCAGCAAGGACAGGGAGGGAAGACTAGCGGGATACAATGAGCAGTTCTTC.

This clone was seen a single time. The chain recombines TRBV18 with TRBJ2-5, with D tentatively TRBD2 (5 bases). The CDR3 is 15 residues long. CDR1 is KGHSH and CDR2 is LQKENI in the germline V gene. Trimming took off 3 bases at V and 2 bases at J, with 13 bases between the two ends. Written as DNA, the CDR3 is TGTGCCAGCTCACCGAATGGACTGACACAAGAGACCCAGTACTTC. This encodes CASSPNGLTQETQYF.

The chain links TRBV9 to TRBJ2-5, with a possible D match to TRBD2 (5 bases). Trimming took 3 bases from V and 2 from J, leaving 14 bases between them. The germline gives CDR1 SGDLS, CDR2 YYNGEE. The CDR3 is 15 residues long. CDR3 DNA sequence: TGTGCCAGCAGCGACGGGGTAGGGATACAAGAGACCCAGTACTTC. Its translation: CASSDGVGIQETQYF.

This sequence joins TRBV27 and TRBJ2-7; TRBD1 agrees at 8 bases. CDR1 and CDR2 (germline): MNHEY, SMNVEV (reference sequence). With 1 base clipped from V and 3 bases from J, the junction kept 8 bases outside the gene matches. This CDR3 spans 16 amino acids. The CDR3 is CASSLFPAGGVYEQYF. CDR3 nucleotides: TGTGCCAGCAGTTTATTCCCGGCAGGGGGCGTCTACGAGCAGTACTTC.

This chain links TRBV27 with TRBJ2-1; 10 bases are a match to TRBD2. Germline CDR1 MNHEY, CDR2 SMNVEV (reference sequence). The V segment lost 7 bases and the J segment 9 bases; nucleotides outside the gene matches: 12. This CDR3 is built from 15 residues. The CDR3 DNA follows: TGTGCCAGCATGTCCCTAGCGGGAGTGTCTAGTGAGCAGTTCTTC. Protein: CASMSLAGVSSEQFF.

This chain connects TRBV19 to TRBJ1-1, with 7 bases lining up with TRBD1. V shed 7 bases and J 7 bases; nucleotides not matched to a gene: 12. Germline loops: CDR1 LNHDA, CDR2 SQIVND (reference sequence). The CDR3 consists of 14 residues. This chain's CDR3 is CASKPQGPRFEAFF. The DNA for the CDR3 is TGTGCCAGTAAACCACAGGGGCCCCGGTTTGAAGCTTTCTTT.

The chain has TRBV10-3 and TRBJ1-5; D ambiguous. V was clipped by 3 bases and J by 5 bases, with 11 bases between them. The germline V gene has CDR1 ENHRY and CDR2 SYGVKD. There are 14 residues in the CDR3. For the CDR3, the DNA is TGTGCCATCAGTGACGGAGGGAACGATCAGCCCCAGCATTTT. The encoded protein is CAISDGGNDQPQHF.

The gene calls are TRBV19 and TRBJ2-2; D gene ambiguous. Germline V gene sequence: CDR1 LNHDA, CDR2 SQIVND (reference sequence). CDR3 size: 14 residues. V lost 7 bases and J lost 0, with 9 bases in between. The CDR3: CASNGAANTGELFF. The CDR3 DNA is TGTGCCAGTAACGGAGCCGCGAACACCGGGGAGCTGTTTTTT.

The chain links TRBV2 to TRBJ2-7; TRBD1 agrees at 7 bases. The V segment lost 5 bases and the J segment 3 bases; nucleotides outside the gene matches: 7. Germline CDR1 is SNHLY and CDR2 is FYNNEI. The CDR3 contains 14 residues. The DNA for the CDR3 is TGTGCCAGCAGTCAGCCGGGACAGTTCTACGAGCAGTACTTC. This sequence encodes CASSQPGQFYEQYF.

The chain couples TRBV5-5 to TRBJ2-7, with TRBD1 identical over 7 bases. Per germline, CDR1 SGHKS and CDR2 YYEKEE (reference sequence). Trimming at V came to 0 bases and at J to 2 bases, leaving 8 bases not matched to a gene. The CDR3 consists of 16 residues. The CDR3 spells CASSLEIGTVPYEQYF. CDR3 DNA: TGTGCCAGCAGCTTGGAAATCGGGACAGTCCCCTACGAGCAGTACTTC. The entire variable domain, with the rest obtained from reference TRBV5-5 and TRBJ2-7, is as follows: DAGVTQSPTHLIKTRGQQVTLRCSPISGHKSVSWYQQVLGQGPQFIFQYYEKEERGRGNFPDRFSARQFPNYSSELNVNALLLGDSALYLCASSLEIGTVPYEQYFGPGTRLTVT.

By frequency in the sample, this clone is medium-sized. This sequence joins TRBV27 and TRBJ2-1; D gene uncertain. Germline V gene data show CDR1 as MNHEY and CDR2 as SMNVEV (reference sequence). The CDR3 loop spans 14 amino acids. Trimming removed 3 bases from V and 0 bases from J, with 6 bases in between. In DNA, the CDR3 is TGTGCCAGCAGTTTGGAGAGCTCCTACAATGAGCAGTTCTTC. It is translated as CASSLESSYNEQFF.

The table lists this clone with a few counts. This same CDR3 is encoded by further DNA sequences in the sample. CDR3 sequence (DNA): TGTGCCAGCAGTTACGGGCCGAACACAGATACGCAGTATTTT. Translation: CASSYGPNTDTQYF. The J gene is TRBJ2-3, the V gene TRBV6-5; D gene uncertain. V was cut by 2 bases and J by 2 bases, with 8 bases left in between. Germline CDR1 and CDR2: MNHEY and SVGAGI. This CDR3 has 14 amino acids.

This clone was seen once. The chain joins TRBV19 to TRBJ2-7; TRBD2 matches 11 bases. The junction had 2 bases not matched to a gene; V was cut back by 9 bases and J by 1 base. Germline-derived CDR1 and CDR2 are LNHDA and SQIVND (reference sequence). This CDR3 region has 13 residues. The CDR3 nucleotides read TGTGCCAGCGGGACTAGCGGTTCCTACGAGCAGTACTTC. Translated, it gives CASGTSGSYEQYF.

This chain uses TRBV5-6 with TRBJ2-1; TRBD2 matches 7 bases. J was trimmed by 5 bases and V by 4 bases; bases with no gene match: 15. Germline assignment: CDR1 SGHDT and CDR2 YYEEEE. The CDR3 runs 17 residues. CDR3 nucleotide sequence: TGTGCCAGCAGCCCCCTACCCGGGACTACCACTAACAATGAGCAGTTCTTC. Protein sequence: CASSPLPGTTTNNEQFF.

The chain links TRBV29-1 to TRBJ1-2; 8 nucleotides match TRBD1. The V segment lost 5 bases and the J segment 6 bases; nucleotides outside the gene matches: 8. Per the germline V gene, CDR1 is SQVTM and CDR2 is ANQGSEA. The CDR3 consists of 13 residues. The CDR3 sequence is CSVIGQGSNGYTF. The CDR3 nucleotides read TGCAGCGTTATTGGACAGGGCTCCAATGGCTACACCTTC.

The genes are TRBV21-1 and TRBJ2-1; the table calls TRBD2, which could not be checked here. TRBV21-1 is shown as a pseudogene. CDR3 length: 16 residues. The CDR3 DNA reads TGTGCCAGCAGCAAACTCGAAGCGGGAGGATACAATGAGCAGTTCTTC. It is translated as CASSKLEAGGYNEQFF.

This rearrangement joins TRBV4-1 to TRBJ1-2, with D possibly TRBD1 on 6 matching bases. The V and J ends lost 4 bases and 8 bases respectively, with 23 bases between them. Germline V gene data show CDR1 as MGHRA and CDR2 as YSYEKL. CDR3 length: 16 residues. CDR3 DNA: TGCGCCAGCAGCCCGGAGGAGTGGACAGCCCTTTGGGGCTACACCTTC. Its translation is CASSPEEWTALWGYTF.

This chain joins TRBV28 and TRBJ1-2; TRBD1 is a possible D gene (6 bases). Trimming took off 6 bases at V and 4 bases at J, with 15 bases between the two ends. The CDR3 totals 14 residues. Per the germline V gene, CDR1 is MDHEN and CDR2 is SYDVKM. CDR3 nucleotides: TGTGCCAGCAGCACAACAGGGTTTGGCTATGGCTACACCTTC. It yields the protein CASSTTGFGYGYTF.

This chain uses TRBV4-1 with TRBJ2-1, with 9 bases identical to TRBD2. Trimming took 5 bases from V and 4 from J; bases not matched to a gene: 3. The germline V gene encodes CDR1 MGHRA and CDR2 YSYEKL. This CDR3 region has 14 residues. The chain's CDR3 is CASSGTSGYNEQFF. The CDR3 nucleotides are TGCGCCAGCAGCGGCACTAGCGGGTACAATGAGCAGTTCTTC.

CDR3 nucleotide sequence: TGCGCCAGCAGTGAAGGACTAGCGGGACTATTCTACTTC. Its protein product is CASSEGLAGLFYF. The rearrangement links TRBV10-2 to TRBJ2-7; 12 bases fit TRBD2. The V segment lost 3 bases and the J segment 13 bases; nucleotides outside the gene matches: 7. CDR3 length: 13 amino acids. Germline-derived CDR1 and CDR2 are WSHSY and SAAADI.

This chain connects TRBV19 to TRBJ1-1; D not certain. This CDR3 is 14 amino acids long. Trimming left V 3 bases short and J 6 bases short, with 14 bases between. The germline CDR1 and CDR2 sequences are LNHDA and SQIVND (reference sequence). The CDR3 sequence: CASSIPDSTPEAFF. The DNA for the CDR3 is TGTGCCAGTAGTATCCCTGATTCAACACCTGAAGCTTTCTTT.

This chain joins TRBV5-5 and TRBJ2-1; the match to TRBD2 covers 12 bases. This CDR3 comprises 15 residues. CDR1 and CDR2 (germline): SGHKS, YYEKEE (reference sequence). J gave up 7 bases and V 4 bases, and 6 bases lay outside the gene matches. In nucleotides, the CDR3 is TGTGCCAGCAGCGCCGAGGGACTAGCGGGTAATGAGCAGTTCTTC. It encodes CASSAEGLAGNEQFF.

This chain joins TRBV9 and TRBJ2-2, with 14 positions matching TRBD2. Germline V gene sequence: CDR1 SGDLS, CDR2 YYNGEE. The CDR3 has 16 amino acids. J was trimmed by 6 bases and V by 0 bases; bases with no gene match: 1. In DNA form, the CDR3 reads TGTGCCAGCAGCGTAGGACTAGCGGGAGGGCCCGGGGAGCTGTTTTTT. It specifies CASSVGLAGGPGELFF.

The chain is built from TRBV7-3 and TRBJ2-6, with D maybe TRBD2 (5 bases). Germline values: CDR1 SGHTA, CDR2 FQGTGA. This CDR3 has 15 residues. The V gene lost 4 bases and the J gene lost 0 bases, with 7 bases spanning the gap. CDR3 in amino acids: CASSSSGSGANVLTF. In nucleotides, the CDR3 is TGTGCCAGCAGCTCAAGCGGCTCTGGGGCCAACGTCCTGACTTTC.

J is TRBJ1-3 and V is TRBV6-5; D is unclear. This CDR3 region has 15 residues. In germline, CDR1 is MNHEY, CDR2 SVGAGI. Trimming removed 7 bases from V and 0 bases from J, with 13 bases in between. CDR3 coding DNA: TGTGCCAGCAAAGAGGCAGCGTTCTCTGGAAACACCATATATTTT. It encodes CASKEAAFSGNTIYF.